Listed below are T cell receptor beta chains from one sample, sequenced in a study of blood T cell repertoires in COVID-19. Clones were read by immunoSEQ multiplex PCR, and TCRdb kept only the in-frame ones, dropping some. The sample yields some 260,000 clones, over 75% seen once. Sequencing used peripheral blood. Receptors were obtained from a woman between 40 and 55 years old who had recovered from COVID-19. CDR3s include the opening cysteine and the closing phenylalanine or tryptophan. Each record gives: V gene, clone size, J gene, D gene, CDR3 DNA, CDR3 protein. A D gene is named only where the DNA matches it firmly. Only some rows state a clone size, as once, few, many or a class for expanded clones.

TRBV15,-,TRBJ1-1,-,TGTGCCACCAGCAGAGATCCGGGGGACACTGAAGCTTTCTTT,CATSRDPGDTEAFF
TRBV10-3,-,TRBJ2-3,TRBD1,TGTGCCATCAGTGCCCACGGACAGGGTTTTGCAGATACGCAGTATTTT,CAISAHGQGFADTQYF
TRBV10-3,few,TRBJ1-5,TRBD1,TGTGCCATCAGTGACCTCCCGGCAGGGGGCACTCAGCCCCAGCATTTT,CAISDLPAGGTQPQHF
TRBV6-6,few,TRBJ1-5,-,TGTGCCAGCAGAGGACAGACCTTTAGCAATCAGCCCCAGCATTTT,CASRGQTFSNQPQHF
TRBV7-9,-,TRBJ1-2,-,TGTGCCAGCAGCTTAGACAGGGTCTATGGCTACACCTTC,CASSLDRVYGYTF
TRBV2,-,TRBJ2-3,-,TGTGCCAGCCGTAGGCAGGAGGGGGCCACAGATACGCAGTATTTT,CASRRQEGATDTQYF
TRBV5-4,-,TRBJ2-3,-,TGTGCCAGCAGCTTGATTGGGGCCACAGATACGCAGTATTTT,CASSLIGATDTQYF
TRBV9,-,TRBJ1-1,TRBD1,TGTGCCAGCAGCCCTGCAGGTCGACAGGGGGCTTTCTTT,CASSPAGRQGAFF
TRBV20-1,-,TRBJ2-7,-,TGCAGTGCTAGTACTCACAGAAAAACCACACCCTACGAGCAGTACTTC,CSASTHRKTTPYEQYF
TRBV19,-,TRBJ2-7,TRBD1,TGTGCCAGTAGTGACAGGGCCTACGAGCAGTACTTC,CASSDRAYEQYF
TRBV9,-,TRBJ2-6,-,TGTGCCAGCAGCGTGCGGGCTGGGGCCAACGTCCTGACTTTC,CASSVRAGANVLTF
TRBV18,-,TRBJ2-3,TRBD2,TGTGCCAGCTCACCAGGTCTAGCGGGAGTTGATACGCAGTATTTT,CASSPGLAGVDTQYF
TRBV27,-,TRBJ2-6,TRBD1,TGTGCCAGCAGTTCGGACAGGGCCACTGGGGCCAACGTCCTGACTTTC,CASSSDRATGANVLTF
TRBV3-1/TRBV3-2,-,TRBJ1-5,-,TGTGCCAGCAGCCAAGAGGCAGGGAGCAATCAGCCCCAGCATTTT,CASSQEAGSNQPQHF
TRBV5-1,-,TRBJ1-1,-,TGCGCCAGCAGCGGAGCACCCGATCAGGGTGAAGCTTTCTTT,CASSGAPDQGEAFF
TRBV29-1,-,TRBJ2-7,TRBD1,TGCAGCGTTCGGACAGGGGCCTCCTACGAGCAGTACTTC,CSVRTGASYEQYF
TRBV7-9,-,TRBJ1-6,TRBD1,TGTGCCAGCAGCCCACAGGGGATCGCCTATAATTCACCCCTCCACTTT,CASSPQGIAYNSPLHF
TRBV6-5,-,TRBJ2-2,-,TGTGCCAGCAGCCCACTTGAGGGTACCGGGGAGCTGTTTTTT,CASSPLEGTGELFF
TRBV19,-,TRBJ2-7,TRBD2,TGTGCCAGTAGTATACGAGGATCTAGCGGGAGCTCCTACGAGCAGTACTTC,CASSIRGSSGSSYEQYF
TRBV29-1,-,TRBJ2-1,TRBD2,TGCAGCGTTGAAGGGATAACTACAGGGGAATGGACTAGCGGCTACAATGAGCAGTTCTTC,CSVEGITTGEWTSGYNEQFF
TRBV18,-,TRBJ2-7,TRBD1,TGTGCCAGCTCACGATCACAGGGGGCAGACGAGCAGTACTTC,CASSRSQGADEQYF
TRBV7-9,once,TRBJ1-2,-,TGTGCCAGCAGCTTAGTAACTTCGGGGGGGCTTTATGGCTACACCTTC,CASSLVTSGGLYGYTF
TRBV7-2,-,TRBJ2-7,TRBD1,TGTGCCAGCAGCTTAGGCAGGGGGATATGGTACGAGCAGTACTTC,CASSLGRGIWYEQYF
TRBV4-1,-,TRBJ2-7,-,TGCGCCAGCAGCCGGACCTCTCCAGGGGCCTACGAGCAGTACTTC,CASSRTSPGAYEQYF
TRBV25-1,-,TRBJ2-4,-,TGTGCCAGCAGTGAATTCCTCACCGGGAACAAAAACATTCAGTACTTC,CASSEFLTGNKNIQYF
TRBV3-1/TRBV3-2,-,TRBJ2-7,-,TGTGCCAGCAGCCCCCTCCCGCGGGGCTACGAGCAGTACTTC,CASSPLPRGYEQYF
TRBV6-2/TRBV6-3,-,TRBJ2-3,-,TGTGCCAGCAGTTACGATTGGAGGGGCTCTCACTTCGGTACGCAGTATTTT,CASSYDWRGSHFGTQYF